The 5 T cell receptor beta chains below all came from one sample that was sequenced in a study of blood T cells in healthy people across ages. The second PCR ran about 6 to 12 cycles with a sample-barcoded 5' primer and J-beta primers. TCRdb reanalysed the 5' RACE reads using MiXCR and keeps one entry per CDR3 protein. The sample contains roughly 860,000 distinct CDR3 sequences, 62% of which appear only once. What was sequenced was blood. All receptors come from a man aged 25 to 40 in good health.

This clonotype was counted between two and nine times. A junction end diverges from the germline sequence, so it may reflect a read error. This rearrangement joins TRBV20-1 to TRBJ2-7; D is uncertain. The CDR3 contains 12 residues. Germline values: CDR1 DFQATT, CDR2 SNEGSKA (reference sequence). The CDR3 DNA reads as TGCAGTGCCAGAGAGGAGTCCTACGAGCAGTACTTC. Residues: CSAREESYEQYF.

The sample holds one count of this clonotype. The chain uses TRBV27 and TRBJ2-5, with D tentatively TRBD1 (6 bases). Judging by the DNA end, TRBJ2-7 fits better; the J call may be wrong. The CDR3 is 13 residues long. The germline gives CDR1 MNHEY, CDR2 SMNVEV (reference sequence). CDR3 in DNA: TGTGCCAGCAGTTCCCACAGGGCTGGCGAGCAGTACTTC. Translation: CASSSHRAGEQYF.

This clonotype was observed a handful of times. The gene calls are TRBV5-1 and TRBJ2-1, with D unresolved. This CDR3 region has 14 residues. The ends were cut back, 0 bases at V and 8 bases at J, with 12 bases in the middle. From germline, CDR1 is SGHRS and CDR2 YFSETQ. CDR3 bases: TGCGCCAGCAGCTTGGGACCAGTTCTCTATGAGCAGTTCTTC. It is translated as CASSLGPVLYEQFF.

This clonotype appeared a single time. This chain connects TRBV9 to TRBJ2-3, with TRBD1 identical over 8 bases. The CDR3 sequence is 14 residues long. In germline, CDR1 is SGDLS, CDR2 YYNGEE. V trimming: 4 bases; J trimming: 7 bases; junction bases outside the gene matches: 8. CDR3 nucleotides: TGTGCCAGCAGCCCGGGACAGGCCCCTAATACGCAGTATTTT. Its protein is CASSPGQAPNTQYF.

The chain couples TRBV9 to TRBJ2-5; perhaps TRBD1 as D (6 bases). The closer fit of TRBJ2-7 to the DNA end suggests the J call may be wrong. Germline CDR1 SGDLS, CDR2 YYNGEE. There are 14 residues in the CDR3. This CDR3 reads CASSVELGAREQYF. CDR3 coding DNA: TGTGCCAGCAGCGTAGAGCTGGGGGCTCGCGAGCAGTACTTC.